This T cell receptor (beta chain) was sequenced for a study of blood T cell repertoires in COVID-19 (dated by TCRdb to the early 2020s). Describing the broader study: Collaborator samples came from the United States, Italy and Spain and covered acute and convalescent phases of COVID-19. The dataset comprised deeply sampled blood TCRbeta repertoires from subjects exposed to, actively infected with, or recovered from COVID-19. The material from the prospective study consisted of cDNA or gDNA derived from T cells, B-cell-depleted T cells, or PBMCs. A freely available public database, intended as a resource for researchers studying the immune response to SARS-CoV-2, is where the repertoires were released. Where HLA class I and class II types were available, the types were taken from metadata supplied by the sample provider, not from assay-based typing. The samples were drawn from the first 160 participants of the ongoing ImmuneRACE study and from 1,254 subjects provided by 6 global collaborators. Nearly every sample came with metadata listing a de-identified subject ID, COVID-19 status, age in years and sex. Study-wide conclusions, independent of this receptor: How much clinical and demographic metadata was included differed by source and by participant, and the metadata was provided uncurated.

From the germline V gene, CDR1 is SGHTA and CDR2 is FQGTGA. The CDR3 sequence holds 13 residues, the cysteine and phenylalanine included. Of all the DNA, just the CDR3 is kept, 39 bases in frame from base 1. At the junction V is shortened by 4 bases and J by 5 bases, with 9 bases in between. Enrolling through a virtual design, the prospective study's participants ranged in age from about 18 to 89 years and lived across 24 United States geographic areas. To assign participants to cohorts, the prospective study relied on clinical history that participants themselves reported in a screening survey and a study questionnaire. For ImmuneRACE Cohort 3, a participant was defined as recovered based on two consecutive negative NP/OP PCR tests, clearance by a healthcare professional, or resolution of symptoms. In the prospective study, whole blood, serum and a nasopharyngeal or oropharyngeal swab were collected from each participant by mobile phlebotomists. Prospective study participants could optionally give additional blood draws and questionnaires over an approximately 2-month period. Blood samples from the prospective study were shipped frozen or at room temperature prior to DNA extraction.

Worth noting for this clone: Which antigen it targets is not known. No much larger clonotype is one base removed from it; base qualities were not supplied.

TCRbeta CDR3 regions were amplified from genomic DNA by means of the immunoSEQ Assay, a bias-controlled multiplex PCR. The study's processing was this. The number of nucleated cells in each sample was estimated by amplification of reference gene primers within the assay. To quantify the absolute abundance of each unique TCRbeta CDR3 rearrangement, sequence reads were collapsed and filtered. For each sample, productive Simpson clonality was calculated by taking the square root of Simpson's diversity index across productive rearrangements. TCRdb re-hosts the immuneACCESS table, in-frame sequences only. Its copies lack some clones; in the studies checked, an unresolved V gene accounts for under half of them, and the cause for the rest is not known. The DNA was the basis for D and trimming; V, J and clone size are from that table. The sample has about 310,000 clones on record, 89% of them singletons. The ten largest clonotypes hold roughly a tenth of the sample.

The clonotype originates from a woman between 35 and 50 years old who had recovered from COVID-19. The chain was built from TRBV7-3 and TRBJ2-1; the D region possibly corresponds to TRBD1 (6 bases align). Sequencing was performed on PBMCs or T cells enriched from blood (not recorded which). CDR3 loop: CASSWDIHNEQFF. The DNA sequence is given as TGTGCCAGCAGCTGGGACATCCACAATGAGCAGTTCTTC.